This paragraph reports one TCR beta chain. Its matching antigen is unknown. There was at least one pre-ART PBMC sample for each donor, plus at least two post-ART PBMC samples. Investigators performed immunoSEQ version v3.0 at survey level. Data came from immunoSEQ multiplex PCR; TCRdb stores just in-frame clones and leaves some out. The sample records about 25,000 clones, 70% to 90% being singletons. The sample belongs to a study of long-term antiretroviral therapy in people with HIV. Study observations and caveats: CDR3 length ranges were narrower in HIV repertoires than in controls.

This CDR3 spans 14 amino acids. The germline V gene has CDR1 MNHEY and CDR2 SMNVEV (reference sequence). Trimming took off 6 bases at V and 6 bases at J, with 17 bases between the two ends. This rearrangement joins TRBV27 to TRBJ1-2; TRBD1 might be the D (5 bases). The material was unsorted PBMCs, obtained 1.2 years after starting antiretroviral therapy. The TCR was taken from a man between 45 and 60 years old with HIV. The CDR3 here is CASRPGPAWNGYTF. The CDR3 bases are TGTGCCAGCAGACCGGGACCGGCTTGGAATGGCTACACCTTC.